This T cell receptor (beta chain) emerged from a study of cytomegalovirus exposure and HLA in healthy donors. The study, taken as a whole, reports: Cytomegalovirus association was listed for approximately 160 TCR beta chains.

Use of 60 Vbeta and 13 Jbeta primers characterized the PCR. The repertoire was sequenced with immunoSEQ multiplex PCR; TCRdb's copy has only in-frame clones and lacks some. This table lists over 50,000 clones. As to this clone: Its target is unknown.

The receptor comes from a man over 45 in good health and CMV-seropositive. The sequencing input was PBMCs.

The DNA of the CDR3 is TGCGCCAGCAGCCAAGTGGGCCGGGGGAACTATGGCTACACCTTC. Translation gives CASSQVGRGNYGYTF. This chain uses TRBV4-3 with TRBJ1-2; perhaps TRBD1 as D (5 bases). The V gene's germline CDR1 is LGHNA and CDR2 YSLEER. The ends were cut back, 1 base at V and 2 bases at J, with 11 bases in the middle. There are 15 residues in the CDR3.